The 9 T cell receptor beta chains given below trace back to one sample, sequenced in a study of T cells in Graves' hyperthyroidism and ophthalmopathy (dated by TCRdb to about 2019). The method behind the library was multiplex PCR. Instrument on record: Illumina HiSeq 2000. TCR beta CDR3 regions were amplified from RNA transcripts. For the first round of RT-PCR on the TCR CDR3, the HTBI primer set was used together with the Qiagen OneStep RT-PCR kit. The public reads were reanalyzed by TCRdb: fastp trimming at Q25, MiXCR alignment, in-frame beta chains only. All rows with the same CDR3 protein become a single entry with the most common DNA and genes. The sample table records about 680,000 distinct CDR3 sequences; over 35% of these occur just once. The leading ten clones occupy roughly 30% of the sample. Sequenced sample: blood. The receptor source for this set is a woman between 35 and 50 years old with Graves' hyperthyroidism.

This clonotype was detected only a few times. This chain uses TRBV7-9 with TRBJ2-7, with TRBD2 identical over 9 bases. Germline trimming cut 3 bases from V and 3 bases from J; bases unmatched to any gene: 6. Germline lookup yields CDR1 SEHNR and CDR2 FQNEAQ (reference sequence). CDR3 length: 15 amino acids. CDR3 region: CASSLGAGGFYEQYF. For the CDR3, the DNA is TGTGCCAGCAGCTTGGGAGCGGGAGGTTTCTACGAGCAGTACTTC. Combining the CDR3 with reference TRBV7-9 and TRBJ2-7 gives the whole variable domain DTGVSQNPRHKITKRGQNVTFRCDPISEHNRLYWYRQTLGQGPEFLTYFQNEAQLEKSRLLSDRFSAERPKGSFSTLEIQRTEQGDSAMYLCASSLGAGGFYEQYFGPGTRLTVT.

The chain couples TRBV7-6 to TRBJ1-3; D is ambiguous. The CDR3 totals 17 residues. In germline, CDR1 is SGHVS, CDR2 FNYEAQ. V lost 5 bases, J lost 1 base, and 18 bases lay in between. In DNA, the CDR3 is TGTGCCAGCAGCCGTCTAAACCGCACAGAATCTGGAAACACCATATATTTT. It codes for CASSRLNRTESGNTIYF.

This clonotype appeared many times. This sequence joins TRBV7-8 and TRBJ1-4, with 7 bases lining up with TRBD1. J lost 8 bases, V lost 4 bases, and 7 bases had no gene match. This CDR3 has 14 residues. The germline CDR1 and CDR2 sequences are SGHVS and FQNEAQ. CDR3 protein: CASSSRVGQEKLFF. The CDR3 DNA sequence: TGTGCCAGCAGCTCACGTGTGGGACAGGAAAAACTGTTTTTT.

V is TRBV12-5 and J is TRBJ1-1, with no clear D. The germline V gene has CDR1 LGHNT and CDR2 FRNRAP. Trimming took off 0 bases at V and 8 bases at J, with 7 bases between the two ends. The CDR3 is made up of 12 amino acids. CDR3 in DNA: TGTGCTAGTGGTTTGGTAAGAGGAGAAGCTTTCTTT. It is translated as CASGLVRGEAFF.

This clonotype was counted only a few times. The chain recombines TRBV12-3 or TRBV12-4 with TRBJ1-1; D gene uncertain. V dropped 4 bases and J dropped 4 bases, with 16 bases sitting between them. The CDR3 spans 15 residues. CDR3 sequence reads: CASSSSGRRGTEAFF. The CDR3, as DNA: TGTGCCAGCAGTTCGTCGGGTAGACGGGGCACTGAAGCTTTCTTT.

The chain employs TRBV6-2 or TRBV6-3 and TRBJ2-7; D may be TRBD2 (5 bases). The CDR3 consists of 15 residues. CDR1 is MNHEY and CDR2 is SVGEGT in the germline V gene. Deletions cut 0 bases from V and 5 bases from J, with 14 bases between. CDR3 sequence: CASSYSTGEGDEQYF. As DNA, the CDR3 is TGTGCCAGCAGTTACTCGACCGGGGAAGGAGACGAGCAGTACTTC.

The gene calls are TRBV10-3 and TRBJ2-7; 13 positions match TRBD2. This CDR3 has 16 residues. With V trimmed by 10 bases and J by 3 bases, 12 bases remained unmatched. The V gene's germline CDR1 is ENHRY and CDR2 SYGVKD. CDR3 sequence reads: CATLSGLAGDGYEQYF. The DNA for the CDR3 is TGTGCCACCCTTTCCGGACTAGCGGGGGACGGCTACGAGCAGTACTTC.

This clonotype has ten or more counts. The chain recombines TRBV7-2 with TRBJ1-5, with D possibly being TRBD1 (6 bases). There are 14 residues in the CDR3. Germline V gene sequence: CDR1 SGHTA, CDR2 FQGNSA. V lost 5 bases to trimming and J lost 5 bases, with 13 bases between them. CDR3 loop: CASSQQGTDQPQHF. CDR3 in DNA: TGTGCCAGCAGCCAACAGGGTACCGATCAGCCCCAGCATTTT.

This clonotype was observed a single time. The chain couples TRBV9 to TRBJ2-7, with D possibly TRBD2 on 5 matching bases. V was trimmed by 6 bases and J by 7 bases, leaving 17 bases between them. The CDR3 is 13 residues long. Looked up from germline, CDR1 is SGDLS and CDR2 is YYNGEE. DNA of the CDR3: TGTGCCAGCACGGAAACCCCTTCGGGGGAGCAGTACTTC. It yields the protein CASTETPSGEQYF. The whole variable domain, remainder taken from reference TRBV9 and TRBJ2-7, is DSGVTQTPKHLITATGQRVTLRCSPRSGDLSVYWYQQSLDQGLQFLIQYYNGEERAKGNILERFSAQQFPDLHSELNLSSLELGDSALYFCASTETPSGEQYFGPGTRLTVT.